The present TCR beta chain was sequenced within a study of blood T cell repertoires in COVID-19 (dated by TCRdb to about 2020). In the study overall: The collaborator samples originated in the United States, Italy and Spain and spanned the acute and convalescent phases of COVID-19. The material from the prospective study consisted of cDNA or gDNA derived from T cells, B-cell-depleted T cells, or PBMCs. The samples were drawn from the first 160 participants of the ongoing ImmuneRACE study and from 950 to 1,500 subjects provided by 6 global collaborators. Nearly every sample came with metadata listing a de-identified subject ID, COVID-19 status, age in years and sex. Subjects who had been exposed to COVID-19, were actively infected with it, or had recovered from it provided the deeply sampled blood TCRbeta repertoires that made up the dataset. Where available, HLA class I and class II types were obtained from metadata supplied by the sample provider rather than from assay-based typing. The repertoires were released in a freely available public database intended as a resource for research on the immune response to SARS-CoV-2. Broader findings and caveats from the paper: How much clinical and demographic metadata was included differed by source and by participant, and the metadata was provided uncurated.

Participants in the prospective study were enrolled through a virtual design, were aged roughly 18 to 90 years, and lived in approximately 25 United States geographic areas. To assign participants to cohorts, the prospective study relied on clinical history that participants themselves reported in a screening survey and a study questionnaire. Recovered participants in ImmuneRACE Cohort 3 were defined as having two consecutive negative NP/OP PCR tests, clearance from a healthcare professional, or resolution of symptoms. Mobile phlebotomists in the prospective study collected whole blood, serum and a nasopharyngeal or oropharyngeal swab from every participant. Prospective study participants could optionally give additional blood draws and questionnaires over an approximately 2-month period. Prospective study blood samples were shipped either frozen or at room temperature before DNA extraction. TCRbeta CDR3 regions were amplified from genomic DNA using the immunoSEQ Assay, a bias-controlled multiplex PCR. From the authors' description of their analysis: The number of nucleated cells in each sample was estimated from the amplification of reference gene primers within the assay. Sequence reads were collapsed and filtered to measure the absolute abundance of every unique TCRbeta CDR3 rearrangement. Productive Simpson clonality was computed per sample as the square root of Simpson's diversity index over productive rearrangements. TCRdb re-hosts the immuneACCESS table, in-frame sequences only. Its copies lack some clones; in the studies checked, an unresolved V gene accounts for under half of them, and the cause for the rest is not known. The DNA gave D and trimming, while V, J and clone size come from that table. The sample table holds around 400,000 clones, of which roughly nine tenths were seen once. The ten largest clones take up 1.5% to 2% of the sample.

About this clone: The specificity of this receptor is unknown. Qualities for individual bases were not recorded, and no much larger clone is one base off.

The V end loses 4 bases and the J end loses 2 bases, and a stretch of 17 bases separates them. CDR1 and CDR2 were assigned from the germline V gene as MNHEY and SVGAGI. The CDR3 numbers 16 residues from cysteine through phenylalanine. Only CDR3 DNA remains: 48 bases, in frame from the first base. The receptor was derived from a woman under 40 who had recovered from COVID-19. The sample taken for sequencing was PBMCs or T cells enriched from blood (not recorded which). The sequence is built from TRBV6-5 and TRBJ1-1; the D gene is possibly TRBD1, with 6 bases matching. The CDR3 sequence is CASSFGPGQKNTEAFF. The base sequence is TGTGCCAGCAGTTTTGGACCGGGACAAAAAAACACTGAAGCTTTCTTT.